This is a list of T cell receptor beta chains from one sample in a study of T cell responses to AZD1222 COVID-19 vaccine. Sequencing used immunoSEQ multiplex PCR; TCRdb keeps in-frame clones, though not all of them. The data hold roughly 160,000 clones, with about 92% observed a single time. This sample comprised peripheral blood, obtained on day 0 of AZD1222 vaccination. The receptor source for this set is an adult in good health. CDR3s include the opening cysteine and the closing phenylalanine or tryptophan. Each record gives: clone size, V gene, J gene, D gene, CDR3 DNA, CDR3 protein. The D gene is left open where the match is weak. Clone sizes are given selectively: once, few, many, or a class where the clone is expanded.

>.|TRBV24-1|TRBJ2-2|.
TGTGCCACCAGTGATCGGGACGGTGCGAACACCGGGGAGCTGTTTTTT
CATSDRDGANTGELFF
>.|TRBV19|TRBJ2-5|.
TGTGCCAGTAGCTGGCAGGGTGGAGAGGAAGAGACCCAGTACTTC
CASSWQGGEEETQYF
>.|TRBV18|TRBJ2-3|TRBD1
TGTGCCAGCAGACCAGGGGGCGCCGGCACAGATACGCAGTATTTT
CASRPGGAGTDTQYF
>once|TRBV6-5|TRBJ1-2|.
TGTGCCAGCAGCACCCAGGACGGTTATGGCTACACCTTC
CASSTQDGYGYTF
>.|TRBV28|TRBJ2-7|.
TGTGCCAGCAGTTTCCCCGGGCCTCTAGAGCAGTACTTC
CASSFPGPLEQYF
>.|TRBV28|TRBJ1-1|.
TGTGCCAGCAGCATCAACCTGGAAGCTTTCTTT
CASSINLEAFF
>.|TRBV11-2|TRBJ2-7|TRBD2
TGTGCCAGCAGCTTAGGCGGGGGGGGATCCTACGAGCAGTACTTC
CASSLGGGGSYEQYF
>.|TRBV6-6|TRBJ2-1|TRBD1
TGTGCCAGCAGTTACCGACAGGGGTGGTCCTACAATGAGCAGTTCTTC
CASSYRQGWSYNEQFF
>.|TRBV2|TRBJ2-7|TRBD2
TGTGCCAGCAAACTAGCGGGGGAGCACTACGAGCAGTACTTC
CASKLAGEHYEQYF
>.|TRBV18|TRBJ2-7|TRBD1
TGTGCCAGCTCACCCGGGACAGGGGGAGGGTACGAGCAGTACTTC
CASSPGTGGGYEQYF
>.|TRBV10-3|TRBJ2-2|.
TGTGCCATCAGTGAACCGACCCACGGGGAGCTGTTTTTT
CAISEPTHGELFF
>.|TRBV18|TRBJ1-4|TRBD1
TGTGCCAGCTCATCCGGGACAGGGGGGAATGAAAAACTGTTTTTT
CASSSGTGGNEKLFF
>.|TRBV5-4|TRBJ1-4|TRBD1
TGTGCCAGCAGCTTGGGAAAGGACAGGGTTGAAAAACTGTTTTTT
CASSLGKDRVEKLFF
>.|TRBV9|TRBJ2-2|.
TGTGCCAGCAGCGGGGGGCCCTCGAACACCGGGGAGCTGTTTTTT
CASSGGPSNTGELFF
>once|TRBV21-1|TRBJ2-7|.
TGTGCCAGCAGCCTCGACAGGCCCCTAACCTACGAGCAGTACTTC
CASSLDRPLTYEQYF
>.|TRBV19|TRBJ2-5|TRBD1
TGTGCCAGTAGTACAAACAGGGGCGGGGAGACCCAGTACTTC
CASSTNRGGETQYF
>.|TRBV30|TRBJ2-1|.
TGTGCCTGGAGTGTACTAATCCCGGGGGCGTACAATGAGCAGTTCTTC
CAWSVLIPGAYNEQFF
>once|TRBV5-1|TRBJ1-1|TRBD1
TGCGCCAGCAGCTTACAGGGGGCGAGCACTGAAGCTTTCTTT
CASSLQGASTEAFF
>.|TRBV2|TRBJ1-1|.
TGTGCCAGCAGTGTTGGGTTGGGATCAGCTTTCTTT
CASSVGLGSAFF
>few|TRBV7-9|TRBJ1-1|.
TGTGCCAGCAGCGAAACAGGGATCACTGAAGCTTTCTTT
CASSETGITEAFF
>.|TRBV7-2|TRBJ1-2|.
TGTGCCAGCAGCTTAACCCCAGGCCCCTATGGCTACACCTTC
CASSLTPGPYGYTF
>.|TRBV3-1/TRBV3-2|TRBJ2-5|TRBD2
TGTGCCAGCAACATAGCGGGGGGGCGAGAGACCCAGTACTTC
CASNIAGGRETQYF
>.|TRBV6-5|TRBJ1-2|.
TGTGCCAGCAGTTACTCTGGGACGGCTTATGGCTACACCTTC
CASSYSGTAYGYTF
>.|TRBV6-1|TRBJ1-1|.
TGTGCCAGCAGTGAAGGGAACACTGAAGCTTTCTTT
CASSEGNTEAFF
>.|TRBV7-3|TRBJ2-1|TRBD2
TGTGCCAGCAGCTCGATAGCGGGGCCCGCCTACAATGAGCAGTTCTTC
CASSSIAGPAYNEQFF
>.|TRBV5-1|TRBJ1-1|.
TGCGCCAGCAGCCTCGGCCAAGCGACTGAAGCTTTCTTT
CASSLGQATEAFF
>.|TRBV24-1|TRBJ1-2|.
TGTGCCACCAGTGGGACAGACTATGGCTACACCTTC
CATSGTDYGYTF
>once|TRBV21-1|TRBJ2-2|.
TGTGCCAGCAGCAAAAGCCGGGGCAAACCCGGGGAGCTGTTTTTT
CASSKSRGKPGELFF
>once|TRBV18|TRBJ2-7|.
TGTGCCAGCTCACCACGCAGTCCTTCTTCGTACGAGCAGTACTTC
CASSPRSPSSYEQYF
>.|TRBV7-9|TRBJ2-1|TRBD2
TGTGCCAGCAGCTCAACTAGCGGAGTTAAATACAATGAGCAGTTCTTC
CASSSTSGVKYNEQFF
>.|TRBV19|TRBJ1-6|TRBD1
TGTGCCAGTAGTAGCACAGGGGGGGATTCACCCCTCCACTTT
CASSSTGGDSPLHF
>.|TRBV7-9|TRBJ2-3|.
TGTGCCAGCAGCGCCAGACAGGCCTACCCCACAGATACGCAGTATTTT
CASSARQAYPTDTQYF
>.|TRBV6-2/TRBV6-3|TRBJ1-1|.
TGTGCCAGCAGTTTGTCGGGATCGGACACTGAAGCTTTCTTT
CASSLSGSDTEAFF
>few|TRBV30|TRBJ1-1|TRBD1
TGTGCCTGGATACCTCCCGGCAGGGGGCCTACTGAAGCTTTCTTT
CAWIPPGRGPTEAFF
>.|TRBV7-2|TRBJ1-5|TRBD1
TGTGCCAGCAGCTTAGGGACAGGGGGGTGGGATCAGCCCCAGCATTTT
CASSLGTGGWDQPQHF
>.|TRBV30|TRBJ2-7|TRBD2
TGTGCCTGGAGTGTAGGGCAAGCGGGGGCCTACGAGCAGTACTTC
CAWSVGQAGAYEQYF
>.|TRBV15|TRBJ1-2|.
TGTGCCACCAGCGGACGGATCTATGGCTACACCTTC
CATSGRIYGYTF
>.|TRBV6-5|TRBJ1-6|TRBD1
TGTGCCAGCAGCTACCAGGGGGATTCACCCCTCCACTTT
CASSYQGDSPLHF
>.|TRBV30|TRBJ1-2|TRBD1
TGTGCCGCCGCCGGGACAGGGGGCATGCTCGGGTATGGCTACACCTTC
CAAAGTGGMLGYGYTF
>.|TRBV4-3|TRBJ1-5|.
TGCGCCAGCAGCCAAGATTTGAATCAGCCCCAGCATTTT
CASSQDLNQPQHF
>once|TRBV16|TRBJ1-2|.
TGTGCCAGCACCCAAAGTTCGGGTGGCTACACCTTC
CASTQSSGGYTF
>.|TRBV19|TRBJ2-7|.
TGTGCCAGTAGCCCCGAGGGGCAGTTGGGATCCTACGAGCAGTACTTC
CASSPEGQLGSYEQYF
>.|TRBV29-1|TRBJ1-1|TRBD1
TGCAGCGCTGGTCATTCCTCCGGGACAGGGAGAAACACTGAAGCTTTCTTT
CSAGHSSGTGRNTEAFF
>.|TRBV5-1|TRBJ2-2|TRBD2
TGCGCCAGCAGCAATAGACTAGCGGGGACCCCCACGGGGGAGCTGTTTTTT
CASSNRLAGTPTGELFF
>.|TRBV18|TRBJ1-2|.
TGTGCCAGCTCACCAGCCCGCTATGGCTACACCTTC
CASSPARYGYTF
>.|TRBV30|TRBJ1-6|TRBD1
TGTGCCCGAGGTGGGACAGGGGGTTCACCCCTCCACTTT
CARGGTGGSPLHF
>.|TRBV11-3|TRBJ2-1|.
TGTGCCAGCAGCGCACGCGCCGGCAATGAGCAGTTCTTC
CASSARAGNEQFF
>.|TRBV21-1|TRBJ1-2|.
TGTGCCAGCAGGATAGACAGCTATGGCTACACCTTC
CASRIDSYGYTF
>.|TRBV9|TRBJ1-4|TRBD1
TGTGCCAGCAGCCCTCGCTCCGGGACAGAAGACCTTAATGAAAAACTGTTTTTT
CASSPRSGTEDLNEKLFF
>once|TRBV30|TRBJ1-5|.
TGTGCCTGGGCCGGAGGTAGCAATCAGCCCCAGCATTTT
CAWAGGSNQPQHF
>.|TRBV5-1|TRBJ2-2|.
TGCGCCAGCAACCTCCAAGGGCTCCCCGGGGAGCTGTTTTTT
CASNLQGLPGELFF